These 21 T cell receptor beta chains came from one sample sequenced in a study of cytomegalovirus exposure and HLA in healthy donors. The method was immunoSEQ multiplex PCR; TCRdb's version includes in-frame clones alone and lacks a portion of them. The sample consists of more than 55,000 clones, approximately 96% of them appearing once. Sequences were obtained from PBMCs. Receptors originate from a man between 18 and 29 years old in good health and CMV-seronegative.

This clone appeared once. This chain joins TRBV19 and TRBJ2-5, with 11 bases fitting TRBD2. The CDR3 length is 16 residues. The trim removed 5 bases at V and 2 bases at J, leaving 7 bases unmatched. The germline gives CDR1 LNHDA, CDR2 SQIVND (reference sequence). CDR3 sequence: CASSPRLAGLQETQYF. For the CDR3, the DNA is TGTGCCAGTAGTCCGAGACTAGCGGGACTTCAAGAGACCCAGTACTTC. Drawing the rest from reference TRBV19 and TRBJ2-5, the complete variable domain is DGGITQSPKYLFRKEGQNVTLSCEQNLNHDAMYWYRQDPGQGLRLIYYSQIVNDFQKGDIAEGYSVSREKKESFPLTVTSAQKNPTAFYLCASSPRLAGLQETQYFGPGTRLLVL.

V and J are TRBV6-5 and TRBJ2-7; no firm D call. Germline-derived CDR1 and CDR2 are MNHEY and SVGAGI. The CDR3 totals 14 residues. The V end was cut by 2 bases, the J end by 2 bases, with 10 bases between. This chain's CDR3 is CASSYQRVPYEQYF. In nucleotides, the CDR3 is TGTGCCAGCAGTTACCAACGGGTGCCCTACGAGCAGTACTTC.

Note on this clone: One junction end does not reproduce the germline sequence, and a read error may be involved. This chain links TRBV7-2 with TRBJ2-1; D call uncertain. The CDR3 contains 15 residues. Germline-derived CDR1 and CDR2 are SGHTA and FQGNSA. CDR3 nucleotides: TGTGCCAGCAGCTTACCCCTCGATAGATCATCGGAGCGGTTCTTC. Protein product: CASSLPLDRSSERFF. The complete variable domain, with remaining parts taken from reference TRBV7-2 and TRBJ2-1, reads GAGVSQSPSNKVTEKGKDVELRCDPISGHTALYWYRQSLGQGLEFLIYFQGNSAPDKSGLPSDRFSAERTGGSVSTLTIQRTQQEDSAVYLCASSLPLDRSSERFFGPGTRLTVL.

The chain combines TRBV15 with TRBJ2-7; 8 bases agree with TRBD1. In germline, CDR1 is LNHNV, CDR2 YYDKDF (reference sequence). V lost 3 bases and J lost 1; bases outside the gene matches: 5. CDR3 length equals 15 residues. The CDR3, as DNA: TGTGCCACCAGCAGTTGGACAGGGAGATCCTACGAGCAGTACTTC. As protein: CATSSWTGRSYEQYF. Full variable domain (outside the CDR3, taken from reference TRBV15 and TRBJ2-7): DAMVIQNPRYQVTQFGKPVTLSCSQTLNHNVMYWYQQKSSQAPKLLFHYYDKDFNNEADTPDNFQSRRPNTSFCFLDIRSPGLGDTAMYLCATSSWTGRSYEQYFGPGTRLTVT.

This chain uses TRBV28 with TRBJ2-1; 8 bases are a match to TRBD2. Germline trimming cut 6 bases from V and 3 bases from J; bases unmatched to any gene: 4. The CDR3 is made up of 14 amino acids. Germline V CDR1 and CDR2: MDHEN, SYDVKM. The CDR3 loop is CASRGAGGYNEQFF. In DNA, the CDR3 is TGTGCCAGCAGGGGGGCGGGGGGCTACAATGAGCAGTTCTTC.

The V gene is TRBV11-2, the J gene TRBJ2-7; TRBD1 aligns across 8 bases. The CDR3 contains 16 residues. Trimming cost V 3 bases and J 1 base; bases outside gene matches: 8. Germline CDR1 SGHAT, CDR2 FQNNGV. CDR3 loop: CASSFLLQGASYEQYF. The CDR3 nucleotides read TGTGCCAGCAGCTTCCTCCTCCAGGGGGCGTCCTACGAGCAGTACTTC.

This clone was counted a single time. The chain uses TRBV11-2 and TRBJ2-1; D remains ambiguous. Germline V gene sequence: CDR1 SGHAT, CDR2 FQNNGV. This CDR3 is built from 13 residues. V was clipped by 1 base and J by 8 bases, with 9 bases between them. CDR3 nucleotide sequence: TGTGCCAGCAGCTTAGTCCTTCTCGATGAGCAGTTCTTC. It codes for CASSLVLLDEQFF.

V and J are TRBV28 and TRBJ1-1; no definite D call. Germline V lookup: CDR1 MDHEN, CDR2 SYDVKM. V lost 3 bases and J 4 bases, leaving 12 bases between the germline ends. The CDR3 spans 14 residues. CDR3 DNA sequence: TGTGCCAGCAGTTTCCATGAGGGAGTCACTGAAGCTTTCTTT. Protein product: CASSFHEGVTEAFF.

The V gene is TRBV11-2, the J gene TRBJ2-2; no clear D. Germline CDR1 and CDR2: SGHAT and FQNNGV. This CDR3 comprises 20 residues. Deletions cut 0 bases from V and 1 base from J, with 21 bases between. This chain's CDR3 is CASSLDFWSAVELNTGELFF. DNA of the CDR3: TGTGCCAGCAGCTTAGATTTTTGGAGTGCAGTCGAACTGAACACCGGGGAGCTGTTTTTT.

The chain recombines TRBV5-1 with TRBJ2-2, with 10 bases identical to TRBD2. V shed 5 bases, J shed 5 bases, and the junction held 6 bases outside the gene matches. This CDR3 comprises 15 residues. Germline V gene sequence: CDR1 SGHRS, CDR2 YFSETQ. The CDR3 nucleotides read TGCGCCAGCAGGGACGTACTAGCGGGGACCGGGGAGCTGTTTTTT. Translated: CASRDVLAGTGELFF.

The rearrangement joins TRBV29-1 to TRBJ2-7; 14 bases agree with TRBD2. V trimming: 5 bases; J trimming: 6 bases; junction bases outside the gene matches: 18. This CDR3 region has 18 residues. Germline CDR1 is SQVTM and CDR2 is ANQGSEA. CDR3 bases: TGCAGCGTTAACTATCTCTCTTCGACTAGCGGGAGGGCAGGCGAGCAGTACTTC. Its translation: CSVNYLSSTSGRAGEQYF.

V and J are TRBV5-1 and TRBJ2-5; 7 bases map to TRBD1. The CDR3 runs to 15 residues. Trimming at V came to 4 bases and at J to 3 bases, leaving 9 bases not matched to a gene. Germline CDR1 and CDR2: SGHRS and YFSETQ. CDR3 in DNA: TGCGCCAGCAGCCCAATGACAGGGCGGGAAGAGACCCAGTACTTC. Translating gives CASSPMTGREETQYF. Full variable domain (remainder filled in from reference TRBV5-1 and TRBJ2-5): KAGVTQTPRYLIKTRGQQVTLSCSPISGHRSVSWYQQTPGQGLQFLFEYFSETQRNKGNFPGRFSGRQFSNSRSEMNVSTLELGDSALYLCASSPMTGREETQYFGPGTRLLVL.

The J gene is TRBJ2-7, the V gene TRBV9, with unresolved D. This CDR3 has 14 residues. Per the germline V gene, CDR1 is SGDLS and CDR2 is YYNGEE. V lost 0 bases to trimming and J lost 0 bases, with 7 bases between them. The CDR3 bases are TGTGCCAGCAGCGTAGGCGGCAGCTCCTACGAGCAGTACTTC. It is translated as CASSVGGSSYEQYF.

This clone has only one observation. CDR3 in amino acids: CASGGLAEYNEQFF. CDR3 sequence (DNA): TGTGCCAGCGGGGGACTAGCGGAATACAATGAGCAGTTCTTC. The V call is TRBV6-1, the J call TRBJ2-1; 11 bases fit TRBD2. The CDR3 is made up of 14 amino acids. The J segment lost 4 bases and the V segment lost 8 bases, leaving 4 bases of the junction unmatched. CDR1 and CDR2 (germline): MNHNS, SASEGT.

J is TRBJ1-5 and V is TRBV29-1; D is ambiguous. V lost 0 bases to trimming and J lost 11 bases, with 17 bases between them. The CDR3 covers 14 residues. Germline CDR1 reads SQVTM; CDR2 reads ANQGSEA. The CDR3 here is CSVEDDTYPRAQHF. CDR3 nucleotide sequence: TGCAGCGTTGAAGACGATACCTACCCGCGGGCCCAGCATTTT.

The chain carries TRBV13 and TRBJ2-7; 7 bases are shared with TRBD2. Germline assignment: CDR1 PRHDT and CDR2 FYEKMQ (reference sequence). With V trimmed by 6 bases and J by 4 bases, 9 bases remained unmatched. This CDR3 comprises 14 residues. The CDR3 reads CASREAGSLYEQYF. CDR3 bases: TGTGCCAGCAGAGAAGCGGGATCTCTTTACGAGCAGTACTTC.

The rearrangement links TRBV28 to TRBJ1-2; D may be TRBD1 (6 bases). Between the trimmed V and J ends, which lost 6 bases and 4 bases, there was a span of 18 bases. The germline gives CDR1 MDHEN, CDR2 SYDVKM. The CDR3 covers 15 residues. The CDR3 spells CASSANREFGYGYTF. CDR3 bases: TGTGCCAGCAGCGCAAACAGGGAATTCGGCTATGGCTACACCTTC.

The rearrangement uses TRBV30 and TRBJ2-7; unclear D gene. This CDR3 contains 11 residues. The germline V and J ends were trimmed by 1 base and 6 bases, with 7 bases remaining between them. Germline V gene lookup returns CDR1 GTSNPN and CDR2 SVGIG (reference sequence). The CDR3 DNA reads as TGTGCCTGGAGTGAGGCGGCCGAGCAGTACTTC. Protein product: CAWSEAAEQYF.

The chain recombines TRBV4-3 with TRBJ2-7; D call uncertain. Germline V gene sequence: CDR1 LGHNA, CDR2 YSLEER. V lost 1 base and J lost 2, with 9 bases in between. This CDR3 is built from 14 residues. The DNA of the CDR3 is TGCGCCAGCAGCCAAGGAACTAAAGCCTACGAGCAGTACTTC. It translates to CASSQGTKAYEQYF.

The chain links TRBV14 to TRBJ1-1; 9 bases are a match to TRBD1. The V segment lost 4 bases and the J segment 4 bases; nucleotides outside the gene matches: 1. The CDR3 extends over 13 amino acids. Germline V gives CDR1 SGHDN, CDR2 FVKESK. DNA of the CDR3: TGTGCCAGCAGCCCACAGGGGGCCACTGAAGCTTTCTTT. Translation: CASSPQGATEAFF. Combining the CDR3 with reference TRBV14 and TRBJ1-1 gives the whole variable domain EAGVTQFPSHSVIEKGQTVTLRCDPISGHDNLYWYRRVMGKEIKFLLHFVKESKQDESGMPNNRFLAERTGGTYSTLKVQPAELEDSGVYFCASSPQGATEAFFGQGTRLTVV.

The V gene is TRBV2, the J gene TRBJ2-3; D remains unclear. Looked up from germline, CDR1 is SNHLY and CDR2 is FYNNEI. The CDR3 runs 14 residues. Between the trimmed V and J ends, which lost 3 bases and 0 bases, there was a span of 7 bases. The CDR3 coding sequence is TGTGCCAGCAGTGATCTCTTTAGCACAGATACGCAGTATTTT. Translated: CASSDLFSTDTQYF.